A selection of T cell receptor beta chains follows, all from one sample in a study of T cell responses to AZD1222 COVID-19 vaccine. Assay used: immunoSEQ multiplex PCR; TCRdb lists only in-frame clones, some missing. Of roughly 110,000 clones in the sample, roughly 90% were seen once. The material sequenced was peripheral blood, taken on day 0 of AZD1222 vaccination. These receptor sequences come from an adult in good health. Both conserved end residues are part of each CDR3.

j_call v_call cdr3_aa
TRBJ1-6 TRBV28 CASRGTGEMAYRSPLHF
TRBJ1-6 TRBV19 CASSTRAINSPLHF
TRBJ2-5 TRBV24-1 CATSTPTVQETQYF
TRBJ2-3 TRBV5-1 CASSSGRSTDTQYF
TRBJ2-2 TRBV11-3 CASSLVGELFF
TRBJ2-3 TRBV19 CASSEGGTDTQYF
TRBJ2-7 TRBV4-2 CASSQESRTWNYEQYF
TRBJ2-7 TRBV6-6 CASLENNEQYF
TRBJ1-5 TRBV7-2 CASSTRTASNQPQHF
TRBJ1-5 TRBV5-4 CASSLGGINQPQHF
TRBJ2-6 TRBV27 CASSKDRGTIKSGANVLTF
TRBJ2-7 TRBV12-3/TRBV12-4 CASSHLGEQYF
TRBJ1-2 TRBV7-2 CASSPWTGSNYGYTF
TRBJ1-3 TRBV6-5 CASSRDREAGNTIYF
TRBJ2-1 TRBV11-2 CASSSQLGGGDRYNEQFF
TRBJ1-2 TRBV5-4 CASSPGGGYTF
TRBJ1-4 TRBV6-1 CASSERSATNEKLFF
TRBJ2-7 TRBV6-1 CASSEEGDYYEQYF
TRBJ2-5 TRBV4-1 CASSQGTGGRETQYF
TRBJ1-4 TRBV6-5 CASRMDRNEKLFF
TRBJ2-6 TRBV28 CASSHSGGGANVLTF
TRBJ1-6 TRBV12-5 CASGSSYNSPLHF
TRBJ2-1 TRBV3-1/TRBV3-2 CASSSGNSRQFF
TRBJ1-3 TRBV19 CASNAGYSGNTIYF
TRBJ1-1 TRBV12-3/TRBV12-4 CATRVIGTEAFF
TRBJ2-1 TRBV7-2 CASSRTWEMRQFF
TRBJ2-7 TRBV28 CASSGSGGPSYEQYF
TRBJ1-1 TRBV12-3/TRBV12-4 CASSLSTGTEAFF
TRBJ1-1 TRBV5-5 CASSFGALTEAFF
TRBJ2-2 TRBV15 CATSRDKPTNTGELFF
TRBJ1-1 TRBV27 CASSPIDRDSEAFF
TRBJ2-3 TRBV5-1 CASSLGARSTDTQYF
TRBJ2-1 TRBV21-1 CASSNSGGEQFF
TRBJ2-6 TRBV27 CASTSPGANVLTF
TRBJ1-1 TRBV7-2 CASSFRQGNTEAFF
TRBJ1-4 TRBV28 CASSLGNEKLFF
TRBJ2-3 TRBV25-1 CASSVSGYTDTQYF
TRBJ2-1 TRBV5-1 CASSPSATNEQFF
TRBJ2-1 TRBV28 CASSFSLAESSYNEQFF
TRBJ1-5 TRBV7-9 CASSPGGNQPQHF
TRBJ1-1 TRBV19 CASSIHKNTEAFF
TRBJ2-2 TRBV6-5 CASRYGQGGPEELFF
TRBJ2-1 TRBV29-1 CSVEVSGFGLGEQFF
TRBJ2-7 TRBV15 CATSREASGRSSYEQYF
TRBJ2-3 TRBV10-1 CASRGGTTDTQYF
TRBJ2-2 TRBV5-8 CASSFLRGTQNTGELFF
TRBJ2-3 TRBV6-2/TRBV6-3 CASSLLGASTDTQYF
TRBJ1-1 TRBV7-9 CASSKMTNTEAFF
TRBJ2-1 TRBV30 CAWEVLDYNEQFF